The 2 T cell receptor beta chains below all came from one sample that was sequenced in a study of T cells in tuberculosis. This table comes from immunoSEQ multiplex PCR, and its TCRdb copy is limited to in-frame clones, with some not included. This sample has around 33,000 clones, with 87% found just once. The time point was: new active TB diagnosis, blood taken before or within 7 days of starting treatment. Sequences were derived from PBMCs, sampled at tuberculosis diagnosis. The source is an adult with tuberculosis.

The chain is built from TRBV7-2 and TRBJ1-6; 7 nucleotides agree with TRBD1. Germline lookup yields CDR1 SGHTA and CDR2 FQGNSA. Trimming at V came to 2 bases and at J to 0 bases, leaving 10 bases not matched to a gene. The CDR3 has 19 amino acids. CDR3 DNA: TGTGCCAGCAGCTTATTTCCGTGGACAGGACGCTCCTATAATTCACCCCTCCACTTT. It specifies CASSLFPWTGRSYNSPLHF. The full variable domain, in which reference TRBV7-2 and TRBJ1-6 provide the parts outside the CDR3, is GAGVSQSPSNKVTEKGKDVELRCDPISGHTALYWYRQSLGQGLEFLIYFQGNSAPDKSGLPSDRFSAERTGGSVSTLTIQRTQQEDSAVYLCASSLFPWTGRSYNSPLHFGNGTRLTVT.

The J gene is TRBJ2-7, the V gene TRBV14; 10 nucleotides agree with TRBD1. Germline V CDR1 and CDR2: SGHDN, FVKESK. V shed 5 bases, J shed 3 bases, and the junction held 7 bases outside the gene matches. The CDR3 runs to 15 residues. The CDR3, as DNA: TGTGCCAGCAGCGAACCGGGACAGGGGTACTACGAGCAGTACTTC. Translating it yields CASSEPGQGYYEQYF.